This is a list of T cell receptor beta chains from one sample in a study of blood T cell repertoires in COVID-19. Measured with immunoSEQ multiplex PCR; TCRdb has only the in-frame clones, and not every one. Counted here are approximately 80,000 clones, 88% occurring once; the ten biggest clones make up approximately 46%. Material: peripheral blood. All receptors come from a human donor in a cohort sampled during active COVID-19. The CDR3 runs from the conserved cysteine through the conserved F or W. The order of the fields is D gene, J gene, clone size, V gene, CDR3 DNA, CDR3 protein. A D gene is named only where the DNA matches it firmly. Not every row has a clone size; where given, it reads once, few, many or a size class.

TRBD2,TRBJ2-2,.,TRBV12-5,TGTGCTAGCAGACGACTAGCGGGAGAAACCGGGGAGCTGTTTTTT,CASRRLAGETGELFF
.,TRBJ1-4,.,TRBV10-3,TGTGCCATCAAGATTACAGGAGCCGCGGGAGAAAAACTGTTTTTT,CAIKITGAAGEKLFF
TRBD2,TRBJ2-5,.,TRBV24-1,TGTGCCACCAGTGCTAGCGGCCAAGAGACCCAGTACTTC,CATSASGQETQYF
TRBD1,TRBJ2-2,.,TRBV5-4,TGTGCCAGCAGCGGACAGGGGGCCGCCGGGGAGCTGTTTTTT,CASSGQGAAGELFF
.,TRBJ1-2,.,TRBV7-2,TGTGCCAGCAGCTTAGTAACGGACTATGGCTACACCTTC,CASSLVTDYGYTF
.,TRBJ2-1,.,TRBV24-1,TGTGCCACCAGTGATCCCGGACTGGCTTCGTCCAATGAGCAGTTCTTC,CATSDPGLASSNEQFF
.,TRBJ2-7,.,TRBV18,TGTGCCAGCTCACCGGGACACGGGATAGACGAGCAGTACTTC,CASSPGHGIDEQYF
TRBD2,TRBJ2-1,.,TRBV6-2/TRBV6-3,TGTGCCAGCAGCAAGCGCGGACTAGCGGGGGCCGGCGACCAATACAATGAGCAGTTCTTC,CASSKRGLAGAGDQYNEQFF
TRBD1,TRBJ1-1,.,TRBV5-1,TGCGCCAGCAGCGGCGGACAGGGGAACACTGAAGCTTTCTTT,CASSGGQGNTEAFF
.,TRBJ2-7,.,TRBV6-2/TRBV6-3,TGTGCCAGCAGTTCCGGGGGGCTCTACGAGCAGTACTTC,CASSSGGLYEQYF
TRBD1,TRBJ2-1,.,TRBV29-1,TGCAGCGTTGAGCCAGGGGGCAATGAGCAGTTCTTC,CSVEPGGNEQFF
TRBD1,TRBJ2-7,.,TRBV6-6,TGTGCCAGCAGTCAACCCTCCCCGGGACAGAAGTACTTC,CASSQPSPGQKYF
TRBD2,TRBJ2-7,.,TRBV11-3,TGTGCCAGCAGCTCCCAGACTAGCGGATCCTACGAGCAGTACTTC,CASSSQTSGSYEQYF
TRBD2,TRBJ2-7,.,TRBV5-1,TGCGCCAGCAGAACGACTAGCGGGGGAATCTACGAGCAGTACTTC,CASRTTSGGIYEQYF
.,TRBJ1-4,.,TRBV5-1,TGCGCCAGCAGCTTGGAGGGGACGGGGGGAGAAAAACTGTTTTTT,CASSLEGTGGEKLFF
TRBD1,TRBJ2-7,once,TRBV5-5,TGTGCCAGCAACAAAGATCCCGGGACAGGGGGCTACGAGCAGTACTTC,CASNKDPGTGGYEQYF
TRBD2,TRBJ2-5,.,TRBV6-6,TGTGCCAGCTCCCCTCGAGCGGGAGGCACCCAAGAGACCCAGTACTTC,CASSPRAGGTQETQYF
TRBD2,TRBJ2-1,.,TRBV24-1,TGTGCCACCAGTGATCCCGGGACTAGTTTCAATGAGCAGTTCTTC,CATSDPGTSFNEQFF
TRBD1,TRBJ1-2,.,TRBV11-2,TGTGCCAGCAGCATTAACCCGACAGGGGATGGTGGCTACACCTTC,CASSINPTGDGGYTF
.,TRBJ2-7,.,TRBV7-2,TGTGCCAGCAAACCGACAGGTGTGTCCTACGAGCAGTACTTC,CASKPTGVSYEQYF
.,TRBJ2-5,.,TRBV11-3,TGTGCCAGCAGCTCCTCGGAGACCCAGTACTTC,CASSSSETQYF
.,TRBJ2-3,.,TRBV5-4,TGTGCCAGCAGCTTGAGCGGCTCAGATACGCAGTATTTT,CASSLSGSDTQYF
TRBD2,TRBJ2-3,.,TRBV5-4,TGTGCCAGCAGCCCCCTAGCGGGGAGCACAGATACGCAGTATTTT,CASSPLAGSTDTQYF
.,TRBJ1-3,.,TRBV19,TGTGCCAGTACCCAATACGGGGACTCTGGAAACACCATATATTTT,CASTQYGDSGNTIYF
TRBD2,TRBJ2-1,.,TRBV19,TGTGCCAGTAGTAGGGGGACTAGCGGGGAGTTCTACAATGAGCAGTTCTTC,CASSRGTSGEFYNEQFF